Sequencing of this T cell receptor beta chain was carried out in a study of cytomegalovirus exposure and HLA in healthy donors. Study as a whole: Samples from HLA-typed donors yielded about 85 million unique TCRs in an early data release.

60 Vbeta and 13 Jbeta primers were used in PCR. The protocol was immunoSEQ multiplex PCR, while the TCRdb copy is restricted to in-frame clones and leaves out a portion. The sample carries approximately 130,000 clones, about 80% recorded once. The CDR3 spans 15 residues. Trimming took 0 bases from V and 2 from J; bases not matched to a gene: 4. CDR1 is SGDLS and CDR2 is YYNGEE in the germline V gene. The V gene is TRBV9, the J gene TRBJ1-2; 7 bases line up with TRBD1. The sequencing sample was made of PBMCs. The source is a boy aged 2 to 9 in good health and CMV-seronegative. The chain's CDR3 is CASSVETGRNYGYTF. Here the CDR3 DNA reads TGTGCCAGCAGCGTAGAGACAGGGCGCAACTATGGCTACACCTTC. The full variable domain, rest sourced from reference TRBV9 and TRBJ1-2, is DSGVTQTPKHLITATGQRVTLRCSPRSGDLSVYWYQQSLDQGLQFLIQYYNGEERAKGNILERFSAQQFPDLHSELNLSSLELGDSALYFCASSVETGRNYGYTFGSGTRLTVV.